This T cell receptor beta chain was observed in a study of cytomegalovirus exposure and HLA in healthy donors. Study outcomes and limitations: Reports indicated that the classifier achieved high specificity and sensitivity in diagnosing cytomegalovirus status.

The PCR employed 60 Vbeta primers together with 13 Jbeta primers. TCRdb keeps only in-frame clones here, not all; method: immunoSEQ multiplex PCR. The data contain about 140,000 clones, 65% to 80% of them singletons. The CDR3 length is 17 residues. Germline trimming cut 5 bases from V and 1 base from J; bases unmatched to any gene: 9. Germline values: CDR1 SGHAT, CDR2 FQDESV (reference sequence). A note on this clone: Its antigen is unidentified.

The clonotype comes from a woman in her fifties or sixties in good health and CMV-seropositive. Specimen: PBMCs. This sequence joins TRBV11-1 and TRBJ1-1, with TRBD1 identical over 11 bases. The CDR3 reads CASSPGPGTGGNTEAFF. Here the CDR3 DNA reads TGTGCCAGCAGCCCCGGTCCCGGGACAGGGGGGAACACTGAAGCTTTCTTT.